Listed below are T cell receptor beta chains from one sample, sequenced in a study. Each CDR3 protein gets one entry after TCRdb re-called the 5' RACE reads with MiXCR. In the table there are more than 55,000 distinct CDR3 sequences, around 24% of which are singletons. Input material: tumor-infiltrating Tregs sorted from the breast tumor. Receptors were obtained from a female donor with breast cancer. Both conserved end residues are trimmed from each CDR3. The order of the fields is V gene, CDR3 protein.

V gene: TRBV9
CDR3 protein: ASSVGTSMETQY

V gene: TRBV6-6
CDR3 protein: ASTRSSGNTIY

V gene: TRBV30
CDR3 protein: AWSKGGLRPSGDYNEQF

V gene: TRBV7-2
CDR3 protein: ASSYRQGRTEAF

V gene: TRBV19
CDR3 protein: ASSIPYLRVQY

V gene: TRBV6-5
CDR3 protein: ASSSIGALNSPLH

V gene: TRBV30
CDR3 protein: AWSAGLVSEQY

V gene: TRBV28
CDR3 protein: ATWGPYNEQF

V gene: TRBV7-9
CDR3 protein: ASSFVRGPSTDTQY

V gene: TRBV20-1
CDR3 protein: SASSKAMEGSGELF

V gene: TRBV11-2
CDR3 protein: ASSLDRGNIQY

V gene: TRBV7-8
CDR3 protein: AGSPDRGANEKLF

V gene: TRBV3-1
CDR3 protein: ASSQLDTQY

V gene: TRBV27
CDR3 protein: ASRWGGQASYEQY

V gene: TRBV20-1
CDR3 protein: SAPGLAGPYEQY

V gene: TRBV7-9
CDR3 protein: ASSLAISTDTQY

V gene: TRBV2
CDR3 protein: ASSEARGLAKNIQY

V gene: TRBV6-5
CDR3 protein: AIRDSRTYTQY

V gene: TRBV6-1
CDR3 protein: ASSAQRTGNTEAF

V gene: TRBV29-1
CDR3 protein: SVENRRDRVSNQPQH

V gene: TRBV15
CDR3 protein: ATGHTGTTNTGELF

V gene: TRBV2
CDR3 protein: ASSGVTSTDTQY

V gene: TRBV18
CDR3 protein: ASSPGSNNEKLF

V gene: TRBV7-9
CDR3 protein: ASSLDMNTEAF

V gene: TRBV7-2
CDR3 protein: ASSLNPLGLAIKETQY

V gene: TRBV7-2
CDR3 protein: ASSTTTGRSYEQY

V gene: TRBV5-1
CDR3 protein: ASSSDPNYGYT

V gene: TRBV20-1
CDR3 protein: SARVRDTQY

V gene: TRBV12-3/TRBV12-4
CDR3 protein: ASRLTESEAF

V gene: TRBV7-2
CDR3 protein: ASSLTGLRSYEQY

V gene: TRBV5-5
CDR3 protein: ASSLAGGGLTDTQY

V gene: TRBV7-9
CDR3 protein: ASSRMPGGGQNEQY

V gene: TRBV3-1
CDR3 protein: ASSPGRRGSQETQY

V gene: TRBV27
CDR3 protein: ASSNTAGQPQH

V gene: TRBV4-1
CDR3 protein: ASSQGTSGRVGTQY

V gene: TRBV12-3/TRBV12-4
CDR3 protein: ASSLPFLGQY

V gene: TRBV12-3/TRBV12-4
CDR3 protein: ASSPKTGIETQY

V gene: TRBV13
CDR3 protein: ASSLNRETEAF

V gene: TRBV20-1
CDR3 protein: SALDRNNQPQH